These 10 T cell receptor beta chains were sequenced from one sample in a study of cytomegalovirus exposure and HLA in healthy donors (dated by TCRdb to about 2017). Library creation used the immunoSEQ multiplex PCR assay. A mixture of 60 forward primers for TCR Vbeta segments and 13 reverse primers for TCR Jbeta segments was used in the multiplex PCR. TCRdb obtained this table from immuneACCESS and retained in-frame rearrangements with V and J assigned. These tables miss some clones; where compared with another copy, unresolved V genes account for less than half of the shortfall, and the remainder is unexplained. The sample includes about 130,000 clones, with 80% observed a single time. The ten largest clones take up 2% to 2.5% of the sample. Sequences were obtained from PBMCs. Receptor source: a man under 40 in good health and CMV-seronegative.

The V call is TRBV7-9, the J call TRBJ1-4, with unresolved D. Germline CDR1 and CDR2: SEHNR and FQNEAQ (reference sequence). This CDR3 is built from 14 residues. Trimming pared 2 bases from V and 5 bases from J, leaving 9 bases between. The CDR3 nucleotides are TGTGCCAGCAGCTTACCGGGATCAAATGAAAAACTGTTTTTT. It specifies CASSLPGSNEKLFF. The complete variable domain, with remaining parts taken from reference TRBV7-9 and TRBJ1-4, reads DTGVSQNPRHKITKRGQNVTFRCDPISEHNRLYWYRQTLGQGPEFLTYFQNEAQLEKSRLLSDRFSAERPKGSFSTLEIQRTEQGDSAMYLCASSLPGSNEKLFFGSGTQLSVL.

J is TRBJ1-4 and V is TRBV9; no clear D. This CDR3 contains 13 residues. Germline CDR1 and CDR2: SGDLS and YYNGEE. V was cut by 0 bases and J by 8 bases, with 8 bases left in between. The CDR3 DNA sequence: TGTGCCAGCAGCGTAGGGCGGTCCGAAAAACTGTTTTTT. Residues: CASSVGRSEKLFF. Using reference TRBV9 and TRBJ1-4 for the parts outside the CDR3, the full variable domain is DSGVTQTPKHLITATGQRVTLRCSPRSGDLSVYWYQQSLDQGLQFLIQYYNGEERAKGNILERFSAQQFPDLHSELNLSSLELGDSALYFCASSVGRSEKLFFGSGTQLSVL.

The V and J genes are TRBV7-6 and TRBJ2-5; the D gene is possibly TRBD2 (5 bases). Germline values: CDR1 SGHVS, CDR2 FNYEAQ. This CDR3 is built from 13 residues. The ends were cut back, 7 bases at V and 5 bases at J, with 14 bases in the middle. CDR3 DNA sequence: TGTGCCAGCAAACGGAGGTTGGCGGAGACCCAGTACTTC. Its translation is CASKRRLAETQYF.

This clone was observed once. V gene TRBV11-2 combines with J gene TRBJ1-1; possible D gene TRBD1, 5 bases. The CDR3 has 14 amino acids. Trimming left V 2 bases short and J 7 bases short, with 14 bases between. Germline CDR1 is SGHAT and CDR2 is FQNNGV. The CDR3 region has the DNA TGTGCCAGCAGCTTACCAGGGTTTAGCGGTGAAGCTTTCTTT. It yields the protein CASSLPGFSGEAFF. The variable domain in full, completed from reference TRBV11-2 and TRBJ1-1, reads EAGVAQSPRYKIIEKRQSVAFWCNPISGHATLYWYQQILGQGPKLLIQFQNNGVVDDSQLPKDRFSAERLKGVDSTLKIQPAKLEDSAVYLCASSLPGFSGEAFFGQGTRLTVV.

This rearrangement joins TRBV30 to TRBJ2-3; the match to TRBD2 covers 7 bases. Trimming cost V 0 bases and J 0 bases; bases outside gene matches: 6. This CDR3 spans 16 amino acids. Germline V lookup: CDR1 GTSNPN, CDR2 SVGIG (reference sequence). The CDR3 DNA reads TGTGCCTGGAGTGTATGGGGGACTACTAGCACAGATACGCAGTATTTT. Protein: CAWSVWGTTSTDTQYF.

This clone has more than one count but fewer than ten. The rearrangement uses TRBV18 and TRBJ2-3, with a weak D call TRBD1 (5 bases). The V gene lost 2 bases and the J gene lost 8 bases, with 17 bases spanning the gap. The CDR3 totals 15 residues. CDR1 is KGHSH and CDR2 is LQKENI in the germline V gene. In DNA, the CDR3 is TGTGCCAGCTCACCAAATCAGGGCCCTCAGGGTACGCAGTATTTT. Its protein is CASSPNQGPQGTQYF. Drawing the rest from reference TRBV18 and TRBJ2-3, the complete variable domain is NAGVMQNPRHLVRRRGQEARLRCSPMKGHSHVYWYRQLPEEGLKFMVYLQKENIIDESGMPKERFSAEFPKEGPSILRIQQVVRGDSAAYFCASSPNQGPQGTQYFGPGTRLTVL.

The chain carries TRBV5-4 and TRBJ2-3; possible D gene TRBD1, 6 bases. CDR3 length equals 14 residues. Germline loops: CDR1 SGHNT, CDR2 YYREEE (reference sequence). V lost 2 bases, J lost 9 bases, and 16 bases lay in between. As DNA, the CDR3 is TGTGCCAGCAGCTTCTTACAGGGCTCGCGGACGCAGTATTTT. Translated: CASSFLQGSRTQYF.

The chain has TRBV28 and TRBJ1-2, with D unresolved. There are 14 residues in the CDR3. Trimming took 6 bases from V and 0 from J, leaving 11 bases between them. The germline V gene encodes CDR1 MDHEN and CDR2 SYDVKM. For the CDR3, the DNA is TGTGCCAGCAGACTTATTGGAGCTAACTATGGCTACACCTTC. Its protein is CASRLIGANYGYTF.

The chain is built from TRBV6-1 and TRBJ2-7; TRBD2 aligns across 12 bases. V was pared by 3 bases and J by 6 bases, with 12 bases of the junction left unmatched. CDR1 MNHNS and CDR2 SASEGT come from the germline V gene. This CDR3 comprises 17 residues. The CDR3 coding sequence is TGTGCCAGCAGTGATCGGCTAGCGGGAGGGCCACGAGGCGAGCAGTACTTC. Translated: CASSDRLAGGPRGEQYF.

The CDR3 sequence: CASSSVTGRTYEQYF. CDR3 nucleotide sequence: TGTGCCAGCAGCTCGGTCACAGGACGGACCTACGAGCAGTACTTC. This chain links TRBV5-5 with TRBJ2-7; tentative D call: TRBD1 (5 bases). The V and J ends lost 3 bases and 2 bases respectively, with 15 bases between them. Germline assignment: CDR1 SGHKS and CDR2 YYEKEE (reference sequence). The CDR3 contains 15 residues.